A single sample is the source of the 30 T cell receptor beta chains below, sequenced in a study of T cells in Graves' hyperthyroidism and ophthalmopathy. Amplification of TCR beta CDR3 regions was performed using RNA transcripts as template. HTBI primers were the set used in a first-round RT-PCR of the TCR CDR3. TCRdb reprocessed the multiplex PCR reads with MiXCR, giving one entry per CDR3 protein. The sample consists of 610,000 or so distinct CDR3 sequences, around 46% of them appearing once. Sequenced sample: peripheral blood or thyroid tissue (not recorded which). All receptors derive from a woman aged 18 to 35 with Graves' hyperthyroidism.

The chain recombines TRBV12-5 with TRBJ1-1; tentatively, D is TRBD1 (5 bases). This CDR3 has 15 residues. Deletions cut 7 bases from V and 5 bases from J, with 20 bases between. The germline gives CDR1 LGHNT, CDR2 FRNRAP. CDR3 bases: TGTGCTAGTGTCCCCCCCCGGGGCAGCGGTACTGAAGCTTTCTTT. Its translation: CASVPPRGSGTEAFF.

The rearrangement uses TRBV29-1 and TRBJ1-5; the match to TRBD1 covers 7 bases. The CDR3 runs 12 residues. J lost 7 bases, V lost 7 bases, and 7 bases had no gene match. Per the germline V gene, CDR1 is SQVTM and CDR2 is ANQGSEA. The DNA of the CDR3 is TGCAGCGGATGGCAGGGGGGGCAGCCCCAGCATTTT. Encoded protein: CSGWQGGQPQHF.

Note on this clonotype: The DNA is left out, because the CDR3 cannot be placed on it with certainty; the CDR3 is given as TCRdb lists it. This chain joins TRBV29-1 and TRBJ1-5; the table assigns TRBD1, which was not confirmed against the DNA. CDR1 SQVTM and CDR2 ANQGSEA come from the germline V gene. The CDR3 contains 12 residues when both ends are counted. Here the CDR3 reads CSVGQGALNEHF.

Ten or more counts support this clonotype. The chain is built from TRBV6-5 and TRBJ2-7; maybe TRBD1 (5 bases). The CDR3 sequence is 14 residues long. With 3 bases removed from V and 2 bases from J, the gap between germline ends came to 11 bases. Germline CDR1 and CDR2: MNHEY and SVGAGI. The CDR3 loop is CASSYKAGPYEQYF. In nucleotides, the CDR3 is TGTGCCAGCAGTTATAAGGCAGGGCCCTACGAGCAGTACTTC.

This clonotype was observed many times. The chain is built from TRBV5-1 and TRBJ2-7; 8 bases are shared with TRBD1. Trimming cost V 3 bases and J 3 bases; bases outside gene matches: 8. The CDR3 has 15 amino acids. Germline-derived CDR1 and CDR2 are SGHRS and YFSETQ. The CDR3, as DNA: TGCGCCAGCAGCTACGACGGACAGGGCAACTACGAGCAGTACTTC. Protein product: CASSYDGQGNYEQYF.

The chain combines TRBV7-2 with TRBJ2-1; D possibly corresponds to TRBD1 (6 bases). The V end was cut by 5 bases, the J end by 5 bases, with 19 bases between. CDR3 length equals 16 residues. CDR1 and CDR2 from the germline V gene are SGHTA and FQGNSA. CDR3 loop: CASSAHLPGADNEQFF. The CDR3 DNA reads TGTGCCAGCAGCGCGCACCTCCCAGGGGCCGACAATGAGCAGTTCTTC.

The chain recombines TRBV5-1 with TRBJ1-1; D may be TRBD1 (6 bases). CDR3 length: 14 amino acids. Trimming pared 2 bases from V and 0 bases from J, leaving 8 bases between. Germline V lookup: CDR1 SGHRS, CDR2 YFSETQ. The CDR3 here is CASSFRTVNTEAFF. CDR3 sequence (DNA): TGCGCCAGCAGCTTTCGGACAGTGAACACTGAAGCTTTCTTT.

This clonotype was seen at least ten times. The rearrangement joins TRBV4-3 to TRBJ1-5; D gene ambiguous. CDR3 length equals 14 residues. V lost 8 bases, J lost 6 bases, and 17 bases lay in between. Per germline, CDR1 LGHNA and CDR2 YSLEER. CDR3 bases: TGCGCCAGCCCCCGGACGGACGAAGGTCAGCCCCAGCATTTT. It specifies CASPRTDEGQPQHF.

This clonotype was counted ten times or more. The J gene is TRBJ1-5, the V gene TRBV5-6; no reliable D call. From germline, CDR1 is SGHDT and CDR2 YYEEEE. The CDR3 is made up of 16 amino acids. The V gene lost 4 bases and the J gene lost 6 bases, with 20 bases spanning the gap. The CDR3 loop is CASSRLTPGPSQPQHF. The CDR3 region has the DNA TGTGCCAGCAGCCGCCTCACCCCAGGTCCCAGTCAGCCCCAGCATTTT. Based on the CDR3 plus reference TRBV5-6 and TRBJ1-5, the full variable domain is DAGVTQSPTHLIKTRGQQVTLRCSPKSGHDTVSWYQQALGQGPQFIFQYYEEEERQRGNFPDRFSGHQFPNYSSELNVNALLLGDSALYLCASSRLTPGPSQPQHFGDGTRLSIL.

The rearrangement joins TRBV20-1 to TRBJ1-6; weak D call: TRBD1 (6 bases). Trimming removed 0 bases from V and 7 bases from J, with 10 bases in between. The CDR3 has 14 amino acids. In germline, CDR1 is DFQATT, CDR2 SNEGSKA (reference sequence). In DNA, the CDR3 is TGCAGTGCTAGAGATACAGGGACCAATTCACCCCTCCACTTT. Residues: CSARDTGTNSPLHF.

As to this clonotype: A much larger clone differs by one base, so this may be a read error. V and J are TRBV7-9 and TRBJ1-2; 10 positions match TRBD1. V trimming: 5 bases; J trimming: 12 bases; junction bases outside the gene matches: 9. The CDR3 sequence is 13 residues long. Germline assignment: CDR1 SEHNR and CDR2 FQNEAQ (reference sequence). The chain's CDR3 is CASSADRGGGHTF. CDR3 nucleotides: TGTGCCAGCAGCGCGGACAGGGGGGGGGGCCACACCTTC.

This chain joins TRBV2 and TRBJ1-1, with D unclear. The germline V and J ends were trimmed by 5 bases and 14 bases, with 30 bases remaining between them. This CDR3 has 16 amino acids. Looked up from germline, CDR1 is SNHLY and CDR2 is FYNNEI. The CDR3 region is CASSSLASGSYNEQFF. The CDR3 DNA reads TGTGCCAGCAGTTCCCTGGCTAGCGGGAGTTACAATGAGCAGTTCTTT.

This clonotype was recorded at least ten times. This may be a read error, as it is one base from a much larger clone. The genes are TRBV24-1 and TRBJ1-5; the D is unclear. The CDR3 consists of 12 residues. CDR1 and CDR2 (germline): KGHDR, SFDVKD. With 3 bases removed from V and 5 bases from J, the gap between germline ends came to 4 bases. The DNA for the CDR3 is TGTGCCACCAGTGATGTGGATCAGCCCCAGCATTTT. It translates to CATSDVDQPQHF.

The chain joins TRBV9 to TRBJ1-4; 14 bases agree with TRBD2. Judging by the DNA end, TRBJ2-3 fits better; the J call may be wrong. The CDR3 sequence is 17 residues long. The germline V gene has CDR1 SGDLS and CDR2 YYNGEE. CDR3: CASSVEGLAGGWDTQYF. Written as DNA, the CDR3 is TGTGCCAGCAGCGTAGAAGGACTAGCGGGAGGTTGGGATACGCAGTATTTT.

The J gene is TRBJ1-2, the V gene TRBV29-1; no clear D. CDR1 is SQVTM and CDR2 is ANQGSEA in the germline V gene. The CDR3 spans 12 residues. The V end lost 8 bases, the J end lost 2 bases, and 12 bases lay between the germline ends. CDR3 sequence: CSSESRNYGYTF. The CDR3 region has the DNA TGCAGCAGTGAGTCTCGGAACTATGGCTACACCTTC.

The J gene is TRBJ1-4, the V gene TRBV4-2; D is undetermined. Trimming pared 1 base from V and 5 bases from J, leaving 8 bases between. Germline V CDR1 and CDR2: LGHNA, YNFKEQ. This CDR3 comprises 14 residues. CDR3 loop: CASSQASANEKLFF. CDR3 nucleotides: TGTGCCAGCAGCCAAGCGTCTGCCAATGAAAAACTGTTTTTT.

At least ten counts were recorded for this clonotype. The J gene is TRBJ1-5, the V gene TRBV19; weak D call: TRBD1 (5 bases). V was trimmed by 2 bases and J by 3 bases, leaving 8 bases between them. The CDR3 spans 14 residues. Germline CDR1 and CDR2: LNHDA and SQIVND (reference sequence). CDR3 DNA: TGTGCCAGTAGTATAAGAGGGGACAATCAGCCCCAGCATTTT. Protein sequence: CASSIRGDNQPQHF.

The J gene is TRBJ1-2, the V gene TRBV20-1; D not certain. V was pared by 2 bases and J by 1 base, with 14 bases between. This CDR3 region has 15 residues. Per germline, CDR1 DFQATT and CDR2 SNEGSKA (reference sequence). CDR3 sequence reads: CSARLPENHNYGYTF. The CDR3 DNA sequence: TGCAGTGCTAGACTTCCGGAGAACCATAACTATGGCTACACCTTC.

V gene TRBV7-9 combines with J gene TRBJ2-3; a weak D match, TRBD2 (6 bases). This CDR3 is built from 17 residues. Trimming shortened V by 5 bases and J by 4 bases, and 22 bases separated the two germline ends. Germline V gene data show CDR1 as SEHNR and CDR2 as FQNEAQ (reference sequence). This CDR3 reads CASSPLTRVGGADTQYF. For the CDR3, the DNA is TGTGCCAGCAGCCCCCTGACCAGAGTGGGAGGAGCAGATACGCAGTATTTT.

This clonotype has a count of ten or more. V and J are TRBV5-1 and TRBJ2-5, with a possible D match to TRBD1 (5 bases). Germline lookup yields CDR1 SGHRS and CDR2 YFSETQ. V lost 3 bases to trimming and J lost 3 bases, with 9 bases between them. This CDR3 is 13 amino acids long. The CDR3 DNA reads as TGCGCCAGCAGCTCTACGACAGAAGAGACCCAGTACTTC. Amino acids: CASSSTTEETQYF.

This clonotype was counted many times. The chain combines TRBV24-1 with TRBJ2-2; 8 bases fit TRBD1. The CDR3 consists of 22 residues. Germline trimming cut 4 bases from V and 4 bases from J; bases unmatched to any gene: 25. Germline V gives CDR1 KGHDR, CDR2 SFDVKD. CDR3 sequence: CATSENPGKWQGAEISTGELFF. Here the CDR3 DNA reads TGTGCCACCAGTGAAAACCCCGGAAAATGGCAGGGGGCTGAAATTAGCACCGGGGAGCTGTTTTTT.

At least ten counts were recorded for this clonotype. The chain combines TRBV7-2 with TRBJ2-7; 9 bases are a match to TRBD1. Germline trimming cut 6 bases from V and 4 bases from J; bases unmatched to any gene: 7. Per the germline V gene, CDR1 is SGHTA and CDR2 is FQGNSA. This CDR3 region has 14 residues. As DNA, the CDR3 is TGTGCCAGCAGAGAAGGGACAGGGAGGTACGAGCAGTACTTC. Encoded protein: CASREGTGRYEQYF.

Ten or more counts support this clonotype. The chain joins TRBV2 to TRBJ2-5; tentatively, D is TRBD1 or TRBD2 (5 bases each). Germline lookup yields CDR1 SNHLY and CDR2 FYNNEI. CDR3 length: 14 amino acids. Trimming removed 6 bases from V and 2 bases from J, with 13 bases in between. CDR3 in amino acids: CASRTGTGQETQYF. CDR3 DNA sequence: TGTGCCAGCAGAACCGGGACGGGTCAAGAGACCCAGTACTTC. The full variable domain, completed using reference TRBV2 and TRBJ2-5, is EPEVTQTPSHQVTQMGQEVILRCVPISNHLYFYWYRQILGQKVEFLVSFYNNEISEKSEIFDDQFSVERPDGSNFTLKIRSTKLEDSAMYFCASRTGTGQETQYFGPGTRLLVL.

Ten or more counts support this clonotype. The chain uses TRBV19 and TRBJ1-5, with D hard to call. This CDR3 has 11 residues. Trimming cost V 5 bases and J 3 bases, with 2 bases left between them. Germline CDR1 and CDR2: LNHDA and SQIVND (reference sequence). CDR3 nucleotides: TGTGCCAGTAGTGACAATCAGCCCCAGCATTTT. Translated: CASSDNQPQHF.

This clonotype came up many times. The chain recombines TRBV20-1 with TRBJ2-2, with 8 bases identical to TRBD2. The CDR3 extends over 15 amino acids. The ends lost 4 bases at V and 7 bases at J; junction bases unmatched: 11. Germline V CDR1 and CDR2: DFQATT, SNEGSKA (reference sequence). The CDR3 loop reads CSATLSGGGHGELFF. In DNA, the CDR3 is TGCAGTGCTACCTTAAGCGGGGGAGGGCACGGGGAGCTGTTTTTT.

This chain joins TRBV20-1 and TRBJ1-2, with D perhaps TRBD1 (6 bases). Trimming cost V 3 bases and J 4 bases, with 15 bases left between them. CDR3 size: 14 residues. The germline gives CDR1 DFQATT, CDR2 SNEGSKA (reference sequence). The chain's CDR3 is CSASLRGASYGYTF. The CDR3 nucleotides read TGCAGTGCTAGTTTACGGGGGGCCAGCTATGGCTACACCTTC.

This clonotype appeared many times. The rearrangement uses TRBV11-1 and TRBJ2-2; D could derive from TRBD1 or TRBD2 (5 bases each). V gave up 1 base and J gave up 7 bases, with 19 bases separating them. Germline lookup yields CDR1 SGHAT and CDR2 FQDESV (reference sequence). The CDR3 contains 17 residues. The CDR3 region has the DNA TGTGCCAGCAGCTTAGGGGGCCGTAGCGCTCCAGGCGGGGAGCTGTTTTTT. Protein: CASSLGGRSAPGGELFF.

The table lists this clonotype with many counts. The chain carries TRBV20-1 and TRBJ2-7, with D hard to call. Germline V gene lookup returns CDR1 DFQATT and CDR2 SNEGSKA (reference sequence). Trimming shortened V by 5 bases and J by 5 bases, and 10 bases separated the two germline ends. This CDR3 is 11 amino acids long. The CDR3 sequence: CSALVRHEQYF. The CDR3 region has the DNA TGCAGTGCTCTTGTTCGGCACGAGCAGTACTTC.

The rearrangement joins TRBV7-6 to TRBJ2-1; D perhaps matches TRBD2 (5 bases). The CDR3 runs 13 residues. V gave up 1 base and J gave up 6 bases, with 7 bases separating them. Germline V gives CDR1 SGHVS, CDR2 FNYEAQ. In DNA form, the CDR3 reads TGTGCCAGCAGCTTAGGGGGAGTCAATGAGCAGTTCTTC. Translation: CASSLGGVNEQFF.

Ten or more counts support this clonotype. The CDR3 DNA sequence: TGCGCCAGCAGCTTGGTATTAGCACAAAACACTGAAGCTTTCTTT. It is translated as CASSLVLAQNTEAFF. The V and J genes are TRBV5-1 and TRBJ1-1, with unresolved D. The CDR3 spans 15 residues. V shed 0 bases and J shed 2 bases, with 11 bases lying between them. In germline, CDR1 is SGHRS, CDR2 YFSETQ.